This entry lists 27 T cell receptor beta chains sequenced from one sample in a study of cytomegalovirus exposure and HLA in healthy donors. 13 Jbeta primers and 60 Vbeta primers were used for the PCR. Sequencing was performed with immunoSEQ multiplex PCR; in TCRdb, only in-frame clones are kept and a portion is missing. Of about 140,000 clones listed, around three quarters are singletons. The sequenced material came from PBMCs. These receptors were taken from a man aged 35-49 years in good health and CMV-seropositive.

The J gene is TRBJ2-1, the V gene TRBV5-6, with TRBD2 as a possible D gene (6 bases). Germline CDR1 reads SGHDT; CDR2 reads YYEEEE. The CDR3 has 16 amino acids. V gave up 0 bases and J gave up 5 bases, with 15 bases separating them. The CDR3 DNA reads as TGTGCCAGCAGCTTGGGCCGACTAGTCCTCCACAATGAGCAGTTCTTC. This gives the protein CASSLGRLVLHNEQFF. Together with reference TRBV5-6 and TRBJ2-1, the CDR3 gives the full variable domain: DAGVTQSPTHLIKTRGQQVTLRCSPKSGHDTVSWYQQALGQGPQFIFQYYEEEERQRGNFPDRFSGHQFPNYSSELNVNALLLGDSALYLCASSLGRLVLHNEQFFGPGTRLTVL.

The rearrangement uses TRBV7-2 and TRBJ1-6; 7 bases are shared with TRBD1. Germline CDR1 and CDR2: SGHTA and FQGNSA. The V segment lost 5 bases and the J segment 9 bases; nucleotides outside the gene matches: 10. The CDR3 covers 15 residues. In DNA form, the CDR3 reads TGTGCCAGCAGCGTAATACAGGGGAAGGGTTCACCCCTCCACTTT. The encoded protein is CASSVIQGKGSPLHF.

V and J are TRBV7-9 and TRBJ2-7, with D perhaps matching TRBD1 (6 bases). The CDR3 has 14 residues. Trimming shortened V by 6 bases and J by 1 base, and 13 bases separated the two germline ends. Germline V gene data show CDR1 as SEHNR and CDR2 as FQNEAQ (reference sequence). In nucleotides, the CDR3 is TGTGCCAGCAGTCCCCACGGACAGTCCTACGAGCAGTACTTC. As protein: CASSPHGQSYEQYF. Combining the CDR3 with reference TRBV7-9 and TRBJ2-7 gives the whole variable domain DTGVSQNPRHKITKRGQNVTFRCDPISEHNRLYWYRQTLGQGPEFLTYFQNEAQLEKSRLLSDRFSAERPKGSFSTLEIQRTEQGDSAMYLCASSPHGQSYEQYFGPGTRLTVT.

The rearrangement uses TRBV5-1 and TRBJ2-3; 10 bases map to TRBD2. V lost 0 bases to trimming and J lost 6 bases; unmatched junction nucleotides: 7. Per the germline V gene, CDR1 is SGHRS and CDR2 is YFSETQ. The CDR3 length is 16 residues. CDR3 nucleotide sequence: TGCGCCAGCAGCTTGGGGTCAGCGGGAGGGGTCGATACGCAGTATTTT. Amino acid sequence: CASSLGSAGGVDTQYF.

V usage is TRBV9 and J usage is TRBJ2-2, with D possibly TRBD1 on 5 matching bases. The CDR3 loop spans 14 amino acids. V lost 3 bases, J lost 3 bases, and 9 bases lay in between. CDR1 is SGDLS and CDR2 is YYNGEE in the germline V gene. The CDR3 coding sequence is TGTGCCAGCAGCGGTGGACAACACACCGGGGAGCTGTTTTTT. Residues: CASSGGQHTGELFF.

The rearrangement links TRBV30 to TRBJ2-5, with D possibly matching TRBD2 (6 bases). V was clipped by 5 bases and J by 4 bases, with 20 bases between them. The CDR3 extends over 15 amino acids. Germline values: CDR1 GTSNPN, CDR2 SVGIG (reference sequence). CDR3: CAWEVRGGKAETQYF. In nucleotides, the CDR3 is TGTGCCTGGGAGGTCCGGGGCGGGAAGGCAGAGACCCAGTACTTC.

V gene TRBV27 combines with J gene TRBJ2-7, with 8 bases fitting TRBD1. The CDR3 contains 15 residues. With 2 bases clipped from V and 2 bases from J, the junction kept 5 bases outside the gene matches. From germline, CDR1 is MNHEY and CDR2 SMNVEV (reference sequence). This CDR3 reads CASSLGQGIPYEQYF. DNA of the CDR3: TGTGCCAGCAGTTTAGGACAGGGCATTCCCTACGAGCAGTACTTC.

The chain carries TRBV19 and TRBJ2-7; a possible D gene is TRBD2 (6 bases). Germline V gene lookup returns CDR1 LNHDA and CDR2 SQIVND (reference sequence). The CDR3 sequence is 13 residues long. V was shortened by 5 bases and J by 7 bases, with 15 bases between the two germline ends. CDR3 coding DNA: TGTGCCAGTAGTCCCGGCATCGCGGGAGAGCAGTACTTC. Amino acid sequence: CASSPGIAGEQYF.

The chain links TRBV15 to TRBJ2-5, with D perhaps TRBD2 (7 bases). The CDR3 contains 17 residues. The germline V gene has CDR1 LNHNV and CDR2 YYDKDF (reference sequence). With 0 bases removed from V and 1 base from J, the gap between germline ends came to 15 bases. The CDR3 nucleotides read TGTGCCACCAGCAGAGATCGGGGGCGGGGGTCCCAAGAGACCCAGTACTTC. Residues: CATSRDRGRGSQETQYF.

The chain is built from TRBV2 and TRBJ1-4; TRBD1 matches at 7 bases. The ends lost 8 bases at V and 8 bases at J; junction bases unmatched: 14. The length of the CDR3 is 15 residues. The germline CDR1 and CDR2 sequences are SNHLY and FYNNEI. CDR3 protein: CASGSNRGWKEKLFF. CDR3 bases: TGTGCCAGCGGAAGCAACAGGGGATGGAAGGAAAAACTGTTTTTT.

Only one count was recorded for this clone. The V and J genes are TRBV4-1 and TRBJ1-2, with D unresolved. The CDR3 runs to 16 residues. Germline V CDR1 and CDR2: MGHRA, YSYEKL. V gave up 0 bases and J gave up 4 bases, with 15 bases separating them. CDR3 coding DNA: TGCGCCAGCAGCCAAGATAGGAACAAGAGACTCTATGGCTACACCTTC. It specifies CASSQDRNKRLYGYTF.

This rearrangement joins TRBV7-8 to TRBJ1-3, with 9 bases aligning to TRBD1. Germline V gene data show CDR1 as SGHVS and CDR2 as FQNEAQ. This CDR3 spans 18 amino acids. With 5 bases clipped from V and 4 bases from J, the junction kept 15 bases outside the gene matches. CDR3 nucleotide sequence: TGTGCCAGCAGCGTTACCTTGGGGGGACAGGGAGTAGGAAACACCATATATTTT. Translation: CASSVTLGGQGVGNTIYF.

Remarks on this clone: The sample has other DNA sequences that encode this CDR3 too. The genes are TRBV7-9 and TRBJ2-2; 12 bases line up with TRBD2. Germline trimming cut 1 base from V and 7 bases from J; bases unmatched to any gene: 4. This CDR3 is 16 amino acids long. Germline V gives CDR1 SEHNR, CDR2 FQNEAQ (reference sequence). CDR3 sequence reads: CASSLGLAGVIGELFF. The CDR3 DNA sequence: TGTGCCAGCAGCTTAGGACTAGCGGGAGTAATCGGGGAGCTGTTTTTT. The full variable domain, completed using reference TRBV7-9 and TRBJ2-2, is DTGVSQNPRHKITKRGQNVTFRCDPISEHNRLYWYRQTLGQGPEFLTYFQNEAQLEKSRLLSDRFSAERPKGSFSTLEIQRTEQGDSAMYLCASSLGLAGVIGELFFGEGSRLTVL.

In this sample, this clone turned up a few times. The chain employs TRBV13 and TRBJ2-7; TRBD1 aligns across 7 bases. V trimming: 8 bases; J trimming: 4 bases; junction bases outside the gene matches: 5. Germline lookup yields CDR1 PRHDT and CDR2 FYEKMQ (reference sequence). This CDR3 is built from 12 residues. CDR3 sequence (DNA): TGTGCCAGCGGGACAGCTTTTTACGAGCAGTACTTC. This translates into CASGTAFYEQYF.

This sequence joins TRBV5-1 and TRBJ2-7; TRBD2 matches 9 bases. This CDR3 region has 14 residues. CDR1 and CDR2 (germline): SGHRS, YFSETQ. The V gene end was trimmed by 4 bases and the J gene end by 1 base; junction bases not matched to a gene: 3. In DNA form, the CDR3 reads TGCGCCAGCAGCCGAACTAGCGGGTCCTACGAGCAGTACTTC. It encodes CASSRTSGSYEQYF.

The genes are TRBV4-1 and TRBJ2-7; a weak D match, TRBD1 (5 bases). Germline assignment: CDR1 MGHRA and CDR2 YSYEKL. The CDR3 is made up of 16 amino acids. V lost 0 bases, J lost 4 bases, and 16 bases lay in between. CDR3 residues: CASSQDHERGLYEQYF. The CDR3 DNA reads TGCGCCAGCAGCCAAGATCATGAAAGGGGTCTTTACGAGCAGTACTTC.

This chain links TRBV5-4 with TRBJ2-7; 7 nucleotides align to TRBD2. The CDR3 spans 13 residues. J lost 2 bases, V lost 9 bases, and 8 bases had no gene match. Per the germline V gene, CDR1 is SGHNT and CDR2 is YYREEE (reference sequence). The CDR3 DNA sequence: TGTGCCATCTCTAGGGCGGGAGCCTACGAGCAGTACTTC. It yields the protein CAISRAGAYEQYF.

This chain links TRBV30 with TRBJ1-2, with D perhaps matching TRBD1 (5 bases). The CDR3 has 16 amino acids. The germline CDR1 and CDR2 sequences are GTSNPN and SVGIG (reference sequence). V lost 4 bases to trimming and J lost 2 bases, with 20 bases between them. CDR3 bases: TGTGCCTGGATCCAGCCATGGGGCACACGAAACTATGGCTACACCTTC. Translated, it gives CAWIQPWGTRNYGYTF.

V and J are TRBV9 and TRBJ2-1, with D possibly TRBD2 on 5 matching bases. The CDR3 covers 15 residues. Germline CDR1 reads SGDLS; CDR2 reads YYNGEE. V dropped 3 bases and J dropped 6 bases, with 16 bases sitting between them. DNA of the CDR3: TGTGCCAGCAGCGAACAGCGGTTACCCACCAATGAGCAGTTCTTC. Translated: CASSEQRLPTNEQFF.

The CDR3 bases are TGTGCCAGCAGTGACGGGGGGGCCACAGATACGCAGTATTTT. It encodes CASSDGGATDTQYF. The rearrangement joins TRBV6-4 to TRBJ2-3, with a possible D match to TRBD2 (7 bases). Trimming took off 2 bases at V and 2 bases at J, with 8 bases between the two ends. The CDR3 sequence is 14 residues long. Germline V gives CDR1 MRHNA, CDR2 SNTAGT.

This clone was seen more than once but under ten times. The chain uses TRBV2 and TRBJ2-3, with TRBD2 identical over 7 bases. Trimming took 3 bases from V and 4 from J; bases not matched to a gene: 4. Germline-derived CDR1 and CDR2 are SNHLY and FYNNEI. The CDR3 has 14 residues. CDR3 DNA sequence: TGTGCCAGCAGTGATCCTAGCGGTGCAGATACGCAGTATTTT. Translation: CASSDPSGADTQYF.

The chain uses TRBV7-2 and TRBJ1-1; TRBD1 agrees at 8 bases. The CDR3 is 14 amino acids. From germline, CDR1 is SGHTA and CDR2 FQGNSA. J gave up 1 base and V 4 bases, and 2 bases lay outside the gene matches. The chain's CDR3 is CASSSTGANTEAFF. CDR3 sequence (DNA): TGTGCCAGCAGCTCGACAGGGGCGAACACTGAAGCTTTCTTT.

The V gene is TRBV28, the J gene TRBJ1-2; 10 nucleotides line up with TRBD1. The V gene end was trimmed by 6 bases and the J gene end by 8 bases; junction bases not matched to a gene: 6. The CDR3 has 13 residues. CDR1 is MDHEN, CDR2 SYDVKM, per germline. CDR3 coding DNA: TGTGCCAGCAGACCGACAGGGGGCGGGGGCTACACCTTC. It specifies CASRPTGGGGYTF.

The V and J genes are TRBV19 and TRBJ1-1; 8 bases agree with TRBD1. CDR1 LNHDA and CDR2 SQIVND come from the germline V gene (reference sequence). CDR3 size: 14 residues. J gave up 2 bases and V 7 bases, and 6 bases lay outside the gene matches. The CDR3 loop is CASNRDRQNTEAFF. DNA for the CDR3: TGTGCCAGTAATAGGGACAGGCAAAACACTGAAGCTTTCTTT.

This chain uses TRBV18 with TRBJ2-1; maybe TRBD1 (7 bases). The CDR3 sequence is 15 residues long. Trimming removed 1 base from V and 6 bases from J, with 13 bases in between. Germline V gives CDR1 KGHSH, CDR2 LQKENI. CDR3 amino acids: CASSPQSGGINEQFF. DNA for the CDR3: TGTGCCAGCTCACCACAATCAGGGGGGATCAATGAGCAGTTCTTC. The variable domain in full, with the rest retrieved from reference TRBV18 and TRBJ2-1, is NAGVMQNPRHLVRRRGQEARLRCSPMKGHSHVYWYRQLPEEGLKFMVYLQKENIIDESGMPKERFSAEFPKEGPSILRIQQVVRGDSAAYFCASSPQSGGINEQFFGPGTRLTVL.

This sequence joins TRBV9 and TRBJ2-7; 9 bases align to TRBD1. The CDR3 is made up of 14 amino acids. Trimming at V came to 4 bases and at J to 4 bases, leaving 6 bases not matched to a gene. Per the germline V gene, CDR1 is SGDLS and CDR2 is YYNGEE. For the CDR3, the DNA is TGTGCCAGCAGCCAAGGACAGGGGCCGTACGAGCAGTACTTC. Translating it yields CASSQGQGPYEQYF.

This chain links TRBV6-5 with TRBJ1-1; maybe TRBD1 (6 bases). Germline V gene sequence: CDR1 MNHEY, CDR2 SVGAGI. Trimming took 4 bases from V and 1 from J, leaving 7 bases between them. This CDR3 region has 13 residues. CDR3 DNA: TGTGCCAGCAGTTGGGGACAGAACACTGAAGCTTTCTTT. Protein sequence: CASSWGQNTEAFF.